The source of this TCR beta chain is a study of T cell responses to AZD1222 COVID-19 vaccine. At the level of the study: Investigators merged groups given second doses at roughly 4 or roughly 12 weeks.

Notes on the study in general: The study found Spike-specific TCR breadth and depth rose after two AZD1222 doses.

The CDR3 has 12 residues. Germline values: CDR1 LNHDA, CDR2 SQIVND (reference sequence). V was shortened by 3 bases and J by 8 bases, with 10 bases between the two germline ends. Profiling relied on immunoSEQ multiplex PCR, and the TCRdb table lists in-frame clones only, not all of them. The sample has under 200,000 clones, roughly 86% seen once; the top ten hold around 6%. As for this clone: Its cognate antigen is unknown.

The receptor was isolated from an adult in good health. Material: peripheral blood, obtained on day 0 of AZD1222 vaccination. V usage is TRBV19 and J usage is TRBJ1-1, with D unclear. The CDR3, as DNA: TGTGCCAGTAGTATGTATGCAGCGGAAGCTTTCTTT. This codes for CASSMYAAEAFF.